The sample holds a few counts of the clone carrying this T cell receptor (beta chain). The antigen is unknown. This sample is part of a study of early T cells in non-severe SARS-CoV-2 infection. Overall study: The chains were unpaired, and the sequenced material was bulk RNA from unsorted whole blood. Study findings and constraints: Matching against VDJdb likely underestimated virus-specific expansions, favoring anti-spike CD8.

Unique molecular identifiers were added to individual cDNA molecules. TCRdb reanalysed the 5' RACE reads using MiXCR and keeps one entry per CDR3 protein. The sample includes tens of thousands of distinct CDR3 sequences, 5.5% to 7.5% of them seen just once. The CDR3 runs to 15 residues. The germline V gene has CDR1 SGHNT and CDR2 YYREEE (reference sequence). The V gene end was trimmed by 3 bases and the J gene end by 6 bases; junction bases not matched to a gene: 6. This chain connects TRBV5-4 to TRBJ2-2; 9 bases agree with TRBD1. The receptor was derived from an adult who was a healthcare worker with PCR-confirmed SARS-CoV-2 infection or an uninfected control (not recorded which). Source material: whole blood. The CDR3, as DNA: TGTGCCAGCAGCTCGACAGGGGGGAAGCCCGGGGAGCTGTTTTTT. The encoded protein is CASSSTGGKPGELFF.